This TCR beta chain was observed in a study of cytomegalovirus exposure and HLA in healthy donors. The study, taken as a whole, reports: Cytomegalovirus association was assigned to around 150 TCR beta chains. The classifier, whose performance was assessed in both the original and validation cohorts, reportedly diagnosed cytomegalovirus status with high specificity and sensitivity.

Assay: immunoSEQ multiplex PCR; the TCRdb copy retains only in-frame clones and omits some. The sample records some 150,000 clones, about 82% being singletons. A single count supports this clone. The antigen remains undetermined. With 2 bases removed from V and 0 bases from J, the gap between germline ends came to 2 bases. The CDR3 covers 13 residues. Germline lookup yields CDR1 MGHRA and CDR2 YSYEKL. The donors were part of the validation cohort of around 110 subjects. That cohort was separate from the first cohort, which comprised several hundred subjects. The genes are TRBV4-1 and TRBJ2-4; no clear D gene. The material sequenced was PBMCs. This TCR came from a human donor in good health. The CDR3 sequence is CASSQQAKNIQYF. The CDR3 coding sequence is TGCGCCAGCAGCCAACAAGCCAAAAACATTCAGTACTTC.